This T cell receptor beta chain was observed in a study of T-cell memory formation after mild COVID-19. Study background: In these data, TCR clusters were largely donor specific.

MiXCR was run by TCRdb on the 5' RACE reads, yielding one entry per CDR3 protein. The data contain roughly 620,000 distinct CDR3 sequences, roughly 18% of them singletons. CDR1 is LNHDA and CDR2 is SQIVND in the germline V gene (reference sequence). The V gene lost 7 bases and the J gene lost 2 bases, with 17 bases spanning the gap. The CDR3 covers 15 residues. The source of this sequence is an adult woman who had mild COVID-19 (a few samples of this study predate the infection). Cell type and time point are not known. Material: PBMCs or a T cell subset sorted from them (not recorded which). The chain couples TRBV19 to TRBJ1-2; no definite D call. The CDR3 here is CASIGLSAQNYGYTF. Written as DNA, the CDR3 is TGTGCCAGTATAGGGCTCTCCGCCCAAAACTATGGCTACACCTTC.